One and the same sample provided the 23 T cell receptor beta chains below, sequenced in a study of T-cell reconstitution after alpha-beta-depleted transplantation in children. This sample's TCRbeta library carried unique molecular identifier barcodes. Via MiXCR, TCRdb re-called the PCR reads, giving one row per CDR3 protein. The sample carries some 290,000 distinct CDR3 sequences, 9.9% recorded once. Sample: PBMCs from the stem cell graft donor, taken from the stem cell graft. The origin of the receptors is a human donor who donated a stem cell graft to a child with SCID.

This clonotype was counted only a few times. The chain combines TRBV12-3 or TRBV12-4 with TRBJ2-3; no reliable D call. The V and J ends lost 2 bases and 6 bases respectively, with 6 bases between them. The CDR3 loop spans 12 amino acids. This CDR3 is CASSLRPDTQYF. CDR3 DNA: TGTGCCAGCAGTTTACGCCCTGATACGCAGTATTTT.

This rearrangement joins TRBV4-1 to TRBJ2-5; tentatively, D is TRBD2 (6 bases). The CDR3 loop spans 16 amino acids. CDR1 and CDR2 (germline): MGHRA, YSYEKL. The V gene lost 0 bases and the J gene lost 2 bases, with 13 bases spanning the gap. Written as DNA, the CDR3 is TGCGCCAGCAGCCAAGATTACAGCGGGCTTCAAGAGACCCAGTACTTC. Its translation: CASSQDYSGLQETQYF.

The rearrangement joins TRBV3-1 to TRBJ2-7; 11 nucleotides agree with TRBD2. The junction had 6 bases not matched to a gene; V was cut back by 7 bases and J by 7 bases. Germline CDR1 reads LGHDT; CDR2 reads YNNKEL (reference sequence). This CDR3 has 13 amino acids. The CDR3 reads CASTSTSGEEQYF. CDR3 DNA: TGTGCCAGCACTTCGACTAGCGGGGAGGAGCAGTACTTC.

This clonotype has a count of ten or more. V usage is TRBV20-1 and J usage is TRBJ1-1; the D is unclear. V lost 4 bases to trimming and J lost 5 bases, with 11 bases between them. Germline-derived CDR1 and CDR2 are DFQATT and SNEGSKA (reference sequence). This CDR3 spans 12 amino acids. CDR3 in amino acids: CSAIIKLTEAFF. In DNA, the CDR3 is TGCAGTGCTATTATCAAGTTGACTGAAGCTTTCTTT.

This clonotype occurred a few times. The gene calls are TRBV5-1 and TRBJ2-1, with 8 bases aligning to TRBD2. Germline lookup yields CDR1 SGHRS and CDR2 YFSETQ. V dropped 3 bases and J dropped 0; count of bases not matched to a gene: 17. The CDR3 loop spans 20 amino acids. CDR3 DNA sequence: TGCGCCAGCAGCTGGGAGTGGGAAGCGGGGGCAACCAGCTCCTACAATGAGCAGTTCTTC. It is translated as CASSWEWEAGATSSYNEQFF.

This clonotype occurred a few times. The V and J genes are TRBV12-3 or TRBV12-4 and TRBJ1-1; unclear D gene. Trimming pared 6 bases from V and 1 base from J, leaving 12 bases between. This CDR3 contains 14 residues. The CDR3 region has the DNA TGTGCCAGCAGCTACAACGTTGGGAACACTGAAGCTTTCTTT. Protein product: CASSYNVGNTEAFF.

This clonotype was counted between two and nine times. This chain links TRBV20-1 with TRBJ1-5, with D hard to call. V lost 0 bases and J 6 bases, leaving 15 bases between the germline ends. CDR3 size: 15 residues. Germline V CDR1 and CDR2: DFQATT, SNEGSKA (reference sequence). The CDR3 DNA sequence: TGCAGTGCTAGAGATAGCGGAGCAGGAGGTCAGCCCCAGCATTTT. Its protein product is CSARDSGAGGQPQHF.

This clonotype has ten or more counts. V and J are TRBV6-5 and TRBJ2-3, with a tentative D call TRBD2 (5 bases). V was pared by 1 base and J by 0 bases, with 8 bases between. This CDR3 has 15 residues. Germline V gene lookup returns CDR1 MNHEY and CDR2 SVGAGI. In nucleotides, the CDR3 is TGTGCCAGCAGTTACTTCGGGGAGAGCACAGATACGCAGTATTTT. It encodes CASSYFGESTDTQYF.

This chain connects TRBV7-8 to TRBJ2-7, with TRBD1 matching over 9 bases. With V trimmed by 3 bases and J by 5 bases, 8 bases remained unmatched. CDR1 is SGHVS and CDR2 is FQNEAQ in the germline V gene. This CDR3 has 15 amino acids. CDR3 sequence reads: CASSLGGTGINEQYF. The CDR3, as DNA: TGTGCCAGCAGCTTGGGGGGGACAGGGATCAACGAGCAGTACTTC. Full variable domain (outside the CDR3, taken from reference TRBV7-8 and TRBJ2-7): GAGVSQSPRYKVAKRGQDVALRCDPISGHVSLFWYQQALGQGPEFLTYFQNEAQLDKSGLPSDRFFAERPEGSVSTLKIQRTQQEDSAVYLCASSLGGTGINEQYFGPGTRLTVT.

This clonotype was detected a few times. This sequence joins TRBV7-3 and TRBJ1-2; D remains unclear. V was trimmed by 2 bases and J by 4 bases, leaving 14 bases between them. The CDR3 has 15 amino acids. Germline assignment: CDR1 SGHTA and CDR2 FQGTGA. The CDR3 spells CASSLSPYVGYGYTF. The CDR3 DNA follows: TGTGCCAGCAGCTTATCTCCCTACGTTGGCTATGGCTACACCTTC.

The chain joins TRBV2 to TRBJ2-3, with TRBD1 matching over 12 bases. CDR1 SNHLY and CDR2 FYNNEI come from the germline V gene. With V trimmed by 4 bases and J by 6 bases, 8 bases remained unmatched. The CDR3 has 16 residues. The CDR3 is CASSGPGQGAVDTQYF. In nucleotides, the CDR3 is TGTGCCAGCAGTGGTCCGGGACAGGGGGCTGTGGATACGCAGTATTTT.

The chain has TRBV7-2 and TRBJ1-2; no clear D gene. This CDR3 has 12 amino acids. Germline V gene lookup returns CDR1 SGHTA and CDR2 FQGNSA. V dropped 3 bases and J dropped 1 base, with 3 bases sitting between them. The CDR3 nucleotides are TGTGCCAGCAGCTTGATTAACTATGGCTACACCTTC. It translates to CASSLINYGYTF.

The chain has TRBV18 and TRBJ2-1; 8 bases agree with TRBD2. This CDR3 is built from 17 residues. Per germline, CDR1 KGHSH and CDR2 LQKENI. V was clipped by 3 bases and J by 4 bases; unmatched bases: 11. CDR3: CASSPLLLAGRYNEQFF. The CDR3 nucleotides read TGTGCCAGCTCACCGCTCCTCTTAGCGGGGAGATACAATGAGCAGTTCTTC.

Only a few counts were recorded for this clonotype. The chain employs TRBV7-2 and TRBJ2-7; TRBD1 matches at 7 bases. CDR3 size: 16 residues. J gave up 2 bases and V 5 bases, and 12 bases lay outside the gene matches. CDR1 SGHTA and CDR2 FQGNSA come from the germline V gene. CDR3 protein: CASSTDRSRETYEQYF. DNA for the CDR3: TGTGCCAGCAGCACGGACAGGTCCCGAGAGACCTACGAGCAGTACTTC.

This clonotype was picked up many times. This rearrangement joins TRBV9 to TRBJ1-1; tentatively, D is TRBD1 (5 bases). With 4 bases removed from V and 1 base from J, the gap between germline ends came to 14 bases. There are 15 residues in the CDR3. Germline CDR1 is SGDLS and CDR2 is YYNGEE. The CDR3 here is CASSPYSTENTEAFF. CDR3 nucleotide sequence: TGTGCCAGCAGCCCATATTCGACAGAGAACACTGAAGCTTTCTTT.

In this sample, this clonotype turned up a few times. V is TRBV5-1 and J is TRBJ2-7; TRBD1 agrees at 7 bases. Germline CDR1 is SGHRS and CDR2 is YFSETQ. The CDR3 has 16 amino acids. J was trimmed by 2 bases and V by 4 bases; bases with no gene match: 12. As DNA, the CDR3 is TGCGCCAGCAGCCCTAACAGGGGATTAGTCACCTACGAGCAGTACTTC. Amino acid sequence: CASSPNRGLVTYEQYF. Filled out from reference TRBV5-1 and TRBJ2-7, the complete variable domain reads KAGVTQTPRYLIKTRGQQVTLSCSPISGHRSVSWYQQTPGQGLQFLFEYFSETQRNKGNFPGRFSGRQFSNSRSEMNVSTLELGDSALYLCASSPNRGLVTYEQYFGPGTRLTVT.

The chain links TRBV7-3 to TRBJ2-2; 8 bases line up with TRBD1. Trimming at V came to 0 bases and at J to 1 base, leaving 1 base not matched to a gene. The CDR3 is 16 amino acids. CDR1 is SGHTA and CDR2 is FQGTGA in the germline V gene. The CDR3 loop is CASSLTGQVNTGELFF. The CDR3 coding sequence is TGTGCCAGCAGCTTAACGGGACAGGTGAACACCGGGGAGCTGTTTTTT.

This chain uses TRBV29-1 with TRBJ2-3; maybe TRBD1 (6 bases). Germline V CDR1 and CDR2: SQVTM, ANQGSEA. The CDR3 loop spans 16 amino acids. The ends were cut back, 8 bases at V and 0 bases at J, with 21 bases in the middle. CDR3 DNA: TGCAGCCTCTCTCTGCAAAGGGACACTAGCACAGATACGCAGTATTTT. This gives the protein CSLSLQRDTSTDTQYF.

This clonotype was recorded a few times. V usage is TRBV18 and J usage is TRBJ1-1, with 9 bases matching TRBD1. Germline V lookup: CDR1 KGHSH, CDR2 LQKENI. The CDR3 is 15 residues long. J lost 3 bases, V lost 3 bases, and 5 bases had no gene match. The CDR3, as DNA: TGTGCCAGCTCACCGGGACAGGGAGAGTACACTGAAGCTTTCTTT. Amino acids: CASSPGQGEYTEAFF.

This clonotype was counted ten times or more. J is TRBJ2-1 and V is TRBV5-1; 10 bases align to TRBD2. Trimming took 0 bases from V and 7 from J; bases not matched to a gene: 7. The CDR3 has 16 amino acids. Germline CDR1 and CDR2: SGHRS and YFSETQ. The CDR3 coding sequence is TGCGCCAGCAGCTTGGGCGGTAGCGGGGGGAGAAATGAGCAGTTCTTC. Its translation is CASSLGGSGGRNEQFF.

This clonotype was observed a few times. This sequence joins TRBV18 and TRBJ2-7; D is perhaps TRBD1 (8 bases). The V and J ends lost 0 bases and 4 bases respectively, with 16 bases between them. Germline lookup yields CDR1 KGHSH and CDR2 LQKENI. The length of the CDR3 is 16 residues. This CDR3 is CASSPPLQGGKYEQYF. CDR3 sequence (DNA): TGTGCCAGCTCACCACCTTTACAGGGGGGGAAATACGAGCAGTACTTC.

The gene calls are TRBV5-1 and TRBJ2-2; 11 positions agree with TRBD2. V lost 3 bases, J lost 8 bases, and 9 bases stayed unmatched. CDR1 SGHRS and CDR2 YFSETQ come from the germline V gene. The CDR3 loop spans 16 amino acids. The CDR3 DNA reads as TGCGCCAGCAGCTCCATAGCGGGGGGGCCGACTGGGGAGCTGTTTTTT. Protein: CASSSIAGGPTGELFF.

The CDR3 region is CASSEGGGELFF. The CDR3 DNA reads as TGTGCCAGCAGTGAGGGGGGCGGGGAGCTGTTTTTT. The rearrangement uses TRBV4-2 and TRBJ2-2; tentatively, D is TRBD1 or TRBD2 (6 bases each). V was clipped by 6 bases and J by 7 bases, with 9 bases between them. The CDR3 consists of 12 residues. CDR1 and CDR2 (germline): LGHNA, YNFKEQ.